Each of the 28 T cell receptor beta chains below was sequenced from the same sample in a study of OX40 agonist ivuxolimab in advanced cancers. Measured with immunoSEQ multiplex PCR; TCRdb has only the in-frame clones, and not every one. There are 65,000 to 70,000 clones in the sample; around 87% occur only once, and under 7% lies in the top ten. The source material was CD4+ or CD8+ T cells sorted from blood, sampled in a trial of the OX40 agonist ivuxolimab. All receptors derive from an adult with an advanced solid tumor such as melanoma, head and neck, liver or kidney cancer.

The rearrangement uses TRBV30 and TRBJ2-3; D not certain. CDR3 size: 14 residues. V lost 8 bases, J lost 2 bases, and 17 bases lay in between. Germline-derived CDR1 and CDR2 are GTSNPN and SVGIG (reference sequence). In DNA, the CDR3 is TGTGCCCTGACACGGACCCGCACCACAGATACGCAGTATTTT. Translated, it gives CALTRTRTTDTQYF. Variable domain in full (rest from reference TRBV30 and TRBJ2-3): SQTIHQWPATLVQPVGSPLSLECTVEGTSNPNLYWYRQAAGRGLQLLFYSVGIGQISSEVPQNLSASRPQDRQFILSSKKLLLSDSGFYLCALTRTRTTDTQYFGPGTRLTVL.

This chain uses TRBV4-1 with TRBJ2-7; D is perhaps TRBD1 or TRBD2 (6 bases each). V was pared by 4 bases and J by 6 bases, with 16 bases between. The CDR3 runs 14 residues. Germline-derived CDR1 and CDR2 are MGHRA and YSYEKL. The CDR3 DNA follows: TGCGCCAGCAGCCTCGGGGGCGGGGATGGCGAGCAGTACTTC. Translating it yields CASSLGGGDGEQYF.

This chain links TRBV10-3 with TRBJ2-7, with TRBD2 as a possible D gene (6 bases). V dropped 8 bases and J dropped 3 bases, with 14 bases sitting between them. This CDR3 is 13 amino acids long. CDR1 and CDR2 from the germline V gene are ENHRY and SYGVKD. The CDR3 DNA is TGTGCCATCGCGGGGACGGCCGGCTACGAGCAGTACTTC. The encoded protein is CAIAGTAGYEQYF.

Notes on this clone: Other DNA sequences in this specimen translate into the identical CDR3. The chain joins TRBV19 to TRBJ2-3; 11 bases align to TRBD2. After removal of 2 bases from V and 3 bases from J, the junction contained 1 base not matched to a gene. CDR1 LNHDA and CDR2 SQIVND come from the germline V gene (reference sequence). The CDR3 sequence is 15 residues long. DNA for the CDR3: TGTGCCAGTAGTATACTAGCGGGAGGAACAGATACGCAGTATTTT. It encodes CASSILAGGTDTQYF.

V usage is TRBV7-9 and J usage is TRBJ2-7; a possible D gene is TRBD2 (6 bases). From germline, CDR1 is SEHNR and CDR2 FQNEAQ (reference sequence). Deletions cut 3 bases from V and 5 bases from J, with 8 bases between. This CDR3 has 12 residues. The CDR3 spells CASSFSGDEQYF. DNA of the CDR3: TGTGCCAGCAGCTTCTCGGGGGACGAGCAGTACTTC.

The chain employs TRBV6-1 and TRBJ2-5; D not certain. The DNA end is a closer match to TRBJ2-7, so the J assignment may be wrong. Germline CDR1 reads MNHNS; CDR2 reads SASEGT. The CDR3 is 15 residues long. As DNA, the CDR3 is TGTGCCAGCAGTGAAGTCGTCGGTAGACTGGCCGAGCAGTACTTC. Its translation is CASSEVVGRLAEQYF.

V gene TRBV29-1 combines with J gene TRBJ2-3; 8 bases line up with TRBD2. The CDR3 runs to 14 residues. CDR1 SQVTM and CDR2 ANQGSEA come from the germline V gene. V dropped 6 bases and J dropped 0; count of bases not matched to a gene: 5. The CDR3 DNA sequence: TGCAGCGTCAGAGCGGGAGTAAGCACAGATACGCAGTATTTT. As protein: CSVRAGVSTDTQYF.

The chain joins TRBV7-9 to TRBJ1-1; D remains ambiguous. This CDR3 comprises 14 residues. V was clipped by 5 bases and J by 6 bases, with 16 bases between them. From germline, CDR1 is SEHNR and CDR2 FQNEAQ (reference sequence). The CDR3: CASSQQPPGPEAFF. CDR3 in DNA: TGTGCCAGCAGCCAACAGCCCCCGGGCCCTGAAGCTTTCTTT.

On this clone: A far larger clone lies a single base away; this is likely a read error. This chain connects TRBV7-2 to TRBJ1-2; D not resolved. This CDR3 contains 11 residues. In germline, CDR1 is SGHTA, CDR2 FQGNSA. V dropped 5 bases and J dropped 9 bases, with 10 bases sitting between them. The CDR3 DNA is TGTGCCAGCAGCCACCTTGGACGCTACACCTTC. Translated, it gives CASSHLGRYTF.

The chain joins TRBV13 to TRBJ2-5, with D maybe TRBD1 (5 bases). Germline V gene lookup returns CDR1 PRHDT and CDR2 FYEKMQ (reference sequence). The CDR3 is 14 residues long. Trimming took 4 bases from V and 1 from J, leaving 10 bases between them. CDR3 in DNA: TGTGCCAGCAGCTCATGGACATTCCAAGAGACCCAGTACTTC. It codes for CASSSWTFQETQYF.

This chain links TRBV4-3 with TRBJ2-2, with D tentatively TRBD1 or TRBD2 (5 bases each). V dropped 6 bases and J dropped 0 bases, with 14 bases sitting between them. The germline V gene encodes CDR1 LGHNA and CDR2 YSLEER. CDR3 length equals 16 residues. The CDR3 region is CASSPGTYTNTGELFF. As DNA, the CDR3 is TGCGCCAGCAGTCCCGGGACGTATACGAACACCGGGGAGCTGTTTTTT.

The chain is built from TRBV4-3 and TRBJ2-1; D might be TRBD2 (7 bases). The CDR3 has 16 amino acids. Looked up from germline, CDR1 is LGHNA and CDR2 is YSLEER. Trimming took 0 bases from V and 0 from J, leaving 9 bases between them. The DNA for the CDR3 is TGCGCCAGCAGCCAAGACGGGGGGCCCTCCTACAATGAGCAGTTCTTC. Its translation: CASSQDGGPSYNEQFF.

This clone appeared a few times. V usage is TRBV27 and J usage is TRBJ2-7, with D perhaps given as TRBD1 or TRBD2 (5 bases each). This CDR3 comprises 13 residues. The V end was cut by 5 bases, the J end by 7 bases, with 15 bases between. CDR1 and CDR2 (germline): MNHEY, SMNVEV (reference sequence). The CDR3 reads CASSLSGTREQYF. DNA of the CDR3: TGTGCCAGCAGTCTCTCCGGGACGAGGGAGCAGTACTTC.

This chain uses TRBV11-3 with TRBJ2-5; D unresolved. The germline CDR1 and CDR2 sequences are SGHNT and YENEEA. V was cut by 1 base and J by 5 bases, with 11 bases left in between. This CDR3 has 14 residues. The CDR3 bases are TGTGCCAGCAGCTTAGCAGGAGCCGAGGAGACCCAGTACTTC. This codes for CASSLAGAEETQYF.

The V call is TRBV5-6, the J call TRBJ2-3; 8 positions match TRBD2. CDR3 length: 16 residues. J was trimmed by 0 bases and V by 2 bases; bases with no gene match: 5. Germline CDR1 SGHDT, CDR2 YYEEEE. CDR3 DNA: TGTGCCAGCAGCTTATTACTAGCGGCCAGCACAGATACGCAGTATTTT. The encoded protein is CASSLLLAASTDTQYF.

The rearrangement joins TRBV9 to TRBJ1-3; 7 bases are shared with TRBD1. The junction had 7 bases not matched to a gene; V was cut back by 3 bases and J by 7 bases. Germline lookup yields CDR1 SGDLS and CDR2 YYNGEE. This CDR3 is built from 14 residues. DNA for the CDR3: TGTGCCAGCAGCGAGGTGACAGGGTCGAACACCATATATTTT. Translating it yields CASSEVTGSNTIYF.

V usage is TRBV7-3 and J usage is TRBJ2-1; D gene ambiguous. The CDR3 has 15 residues. Per germline, CDR1 SGHTA and CDR2 FQGTGA. Deletions cut 2 bases from V and 6 bases from J, with 14 bases between. CDR3 sequence: CASSLGVSRGNEQFF. The CDR3, as DNA: TGTGCCAGCAGCTTAGGGGTCTCCCGCGGCAATGAGCAGTTCTTC.

The V call is TRBV28, the J call TRBJ1-2, with unresolved D. V was clipped by 3 bases and J by 7 bases, with 9 bases between them. This CDR3 contains 12 residues. The germline CDR1 and CDR2 sequences are MDHEN and SYDVKM. The CDR3 protein is CASSLRGSGYTF. The CDR3 DNA follows: TGTGCCAGCAGTTTGCGGGGAAGTGGCTACACCTTC.

The rearrangement joins TRBV19 to TRBJ2-1; D might be TRBD2 (6 bases). The CDR3 contains 14 residues. Germline values: CDR1 LNHDA, CDR2 SQIVND (reference sequence). V shed 5 bases and J shed 7 bases, with 15 bases lying between them. The CDR3 DNA reads as TGTGCCAGTAGTCTCGGGAGAGGGTGGAATGAGCAGTTCTTC. Amino acids: CASSLGRGWNEQFF.

DNA of the CDR3: TGTGCCAGCAGCGTACTCGCCGCGCGGCCGGCAGATACGCAGTATTTT. The encoded protein is CASSVLAARPADTQYF. The rearrangement links TRBV9 to TRBJ2-3; D is unresolved. V was cut by 1 base and J by 4 bases, with 16 bases left in between. Looked up from germline, CDR1 is SGDLS and CDR2 is YYNGEE. The CDR3 has 16 residues.

This chain joins TRBV7-9 and TRBJ1-4; a possible D gene is TRBD1 (5 bases). Germline CDR1 and CDR2: SEHNR and FQNEAQ (reference sequence). CDR3 length: 14 residues. V was pared by 4 bases and J by 5 bases, with 11 bases between. As DNA, the CDR3 is TGTGCCAGCAGCTCACCTTGGGGGAATGAAAAACTGTTTTTT. Its translation: CASSSPWGNEKLFF. The full variable domain, in which reference TRBV7-9 and TRBJ1-4 provide the parts outside the CDR3, is DTGVSQNPRHKITKRGQNVTFRCDPISEHNRLYWYRQTLGQGPEFLTYFQNEAQLEKSRLLSDRFSAERPKGSFSTLEIQRTEQGDSAMYLCASSSPWGNEKLFFGSGTQLSVL.

The V and J genes are TRBV7-9 and TRBJ2-1; D possibly corresponds to TRBD2 (7 bases). CDR1 and CDR2 (germline): SEHNR, FQNEAQ (reference sequence). V was cut by 1 base and J by 9 bases, with 16 bases left in between. This CDR3 contains 15 residues. The CDR3 is CASSLDLAEGGEQFF. CDR3 DNA sequence: TGTGCCAGCAGCTTAGACCTAGCGGAGGGGGGTGAGCAGTTCTTC.

The chain uses TRBV28 and TRBJ1-2, with 7 bases fitting TRBD1. This CDR3 spans 18 amino acids. CDR1 and CDR2 from the germline V gene are MDHEN and SYDVKM. The V segment lost 4 bases and the J segment 3 bases; nucleotides outside the gene matches: 17. CDR3 region: CASSSTQLDRVPDYGYTF. Written as DNA, the CDR3 is TGTGCCAGCAGTTCGACACAACTCGACAGGGTCCCTGACTATGGCTACACCTTC.

J is TRBJ1-5 and V is TRBV4-1; weak D call: TRBD1 (6 bases). There are 14 residues in the CDR3. V dropped 4 bases and J dropped 4 bases, with 11 bases sitting between them. Germline CDR1 is MGHRA and CDR2 is YSYEKL. The CDR3 reads CASSREGQNQPQHF. The CDR3 nucleotides are TGCGCCAGCAGCCGAGAGGGACAAAATCAGCCCCAGCATTTT.

J is TRBJ2-7 and V is TRBV15; D possibly corresponds to TRBD1 (6 bases). The germline gives CDR1 LNHNV, CDR2 YYDKDF (reference sequence). The V gene lost 1 base and the J gene lost 1 base, with 11 bases spanning the gap. There are 15 residues in the CDR3. This CDR3 reads CATSRVPGQSYEQYF. CDR3 in DNA: TGTGCCACCAGCAGAGTTCCCGGACAGTCCTACGAGCAGTACTTC.

The chain couples TRBV5-5 to TRBJ2-5; D call uncertain. Trimming removed 4 bases at V and 3 bases at J, with 10 bases between. Germline lookup yields CDR1 SGHKS and CDR2 YYEKEE (reference sequence). The CDR3 contains 13 residues. The CDR3 DNA follows: TGTGCCAGCAGCCTCATAGTGGAAGAGACCCAGTACTTC. This translates into CASSLIVEETQYF.

The rearrangement links TRBV7-9 to TRBJ1-1, with D maybe TRBD1 (6 bases). Trimming took off 0 bases at V and 1 base at J, with 15 bases between the two ends. The CDR3 consists of 17 residues. Germline V gives CDR1 SEHNR, CDR2 FQNEAQ (reference sequence). CDR3 nucleotide sequence: TGTGCCAGCAGCTTAGCAGGAGGGGGGGGACCGAACACTGAAGCTTTCTTT. Its translation: CASSLAGGGGPNTEAFF.

The chain couples TRBV10-2 to TRBJ2-7; D is unclear. Germline V gene sequence: CDR1 WSHSY, CDR2 SAAADI. CDR3 length: 11 residues. V shed 0 bases and J shed 6 bases, with 3 bases lying between them. The CDR3 region is CASSESAEQYF. CDR3 in DNA: TGCGCCAGCAGTGAGTCGGCCGAGCAGTACTTC.